Shown below are 29 T cell receptor beta chains from a single sample sequenced in a study of CD8+ T cells in alopecia areata. Sequencing used cDNA as its template, made by extracting RNA and reverse transcribing it. The assay was immunoSEQ multiplex PCR, and TCRdb's table has in-frame clones only and misses some. The sample lists about 110,000 clones, 50% to 60% seen once, with over 20% in the top ten. The sequenced material came from NKG2D-low CD8+ T cells sorted from blood. The source is a human donor with alopecia areata.

This clone was observed a single time. The chain combines TRBV12-5 with TRBJ1-2; no firm D call. V lost 6 bases, J lost 2 bases, and 7 bases lay in between. Per the germline V gene, CDR1 is LGHNT and CDR2 is FRNRAP. This CDR3 has 12 residues. CDR3 region: CASGYPNYGYTF. CDR3 sequence (DNA): TGTGCTAGTGGCTACCCAAACTATGGCTACACCTTC.

V gene TRBV28 combines with J gene TRBJ1-5; weak D call: TRBD1 (6 bases). With 5 bases removed from V and 0 bases from J, the gap between germline ends came to 11 bases. This CDR3 has 15 residues. Per germline, CDR1 MDHEN and CDR2 SYDVKM. CDR3 sequence: CASSPTGTSNQPQHF. The CDR3 DNA sequence: TGTGCCAGCAGTCCCACAGGGACTAGCAATCAGCCCCAGCATTTT.

The rearrangement links TRBV9 to TRBJ1-2, with a possible D match to TRBD1 (6 bases). The V gene's germline CDR1 is SGDLS and CDR2 YYNGEE. V dropped 4 bases and J dropped 0 bases, with 13 bases sitting between them. This CDR3 has 15 residues. The CDR3 sequence is CASSPRQETNYGYTF. The CDR3 DNA sequence: TGTGCCAGCAGCCCCCGACAGGAGACTAACTATGGCTACACCTTC.

The chain recombines TRBV28 with TRBJ2-5; D unresolved. Germline-derived CDR1 and CDR2 are MDHEN and SYDVKM. Trimming shortened V by 3 bases and J by 3 bases, and 8 bases separated the two germline ends. There are 13 residues in the CDR3. The CDR3 is CASSFGFEETQYF. DNA for the CDR3: TGTGCCAGCAGTTTTGGTTTCGAAGAGACCCAGTACTTC.

As regards this clone: A junction end diverges from the germline sequence, so it may reflect a read error. This chain connects TRBV29-1 to TRBJ2-2; 10 bases align to TRBD2. CDR3 length: 15 residues. Germline assignment: CDR1 SQVTM and CDR2 ANQGSEA. The CDR3 nucleotides read TGCAGCGTGGAAGCGGGAGGGCCCTGGACCGGGGAGCTGTTTTTT. Its protein is CSVEAGGPWTGELFF.

The V and J genes are TRBV28 and TRBJ2-7; TRBD2 aligns across 9 bases. CDR1 and CDR2 (germline): MDHEN, SYDVKM. The V segment lost 4 bases and the J segment 0 bases; nucleotides outside the gene matches: 16. The CDR3 totals 19 residues. The CDR3 bases are TGTGCCAGCAGTTCCGGACACACAAGCGGGAGGACTTACTCCTACGAGCAGTACTTC. Its translation: CASSSGHTSGRTYSYEQYF.

The sample holds a few counts of this clone. The chain employs TRBV29-1 and TRBJ2-2, with D possibly matching TRBD1 (6 bases). V lost 7 bases and J lost 3, with 15 bases in between. The CDR3 consists of 14 residues. CDR1 and CDR2 (germline): SQVTM, ANQGSEA. The CDR3 region has the DNA TGCAGCGCCGTGACAGGTTCGGACACCGGGGAGCTGTTTTTT. As protein: CSAVTGSDTGELFF.

This clone has only a few counts. The rearrangement links TRBV7-9 to TRBJ2-1, with D unresolved. This CDR3 is built from 12 residues. V lost 4 bases and J lost 7, with 8 bases in between. Germline V lookup: CDR1 SEHNR, CDR2 FQNEAQ (reference sequence). The DNA for the CDR3 is TGTGCCAGCAGCTCGGCTGGGAATGAGCAGTTCTTC. This sequence encodes CASSSAGNEQFF.

The chain recombines TRBV4-1 with TRBJ2-2; 13 bases fit TRBD2. This CDR3 is 19 amino acids long. Germline V CDR1 and CDR2: MGHRA, YSYEKL. Germline trimming cut 0 bases from V and 2 bases from J; bases unmatched to any gene: 6. The CDR3 loop reads CASSQDFGLAGVNTGELFF. The CDR3 DNA follows: TGCGCCAGCAGCCAAGACTTTGGACTAGCGGGAGTAAACACCGGGGAGCTGTTTTTT.

The chain combines TRBV27 with TRBJ2-3; D ambiguous. V lost 2 bases to trimming and J lost 4 bases, with 10 bases between them. Germline-derived CDR1 and CDR2 are MNHEY and SMNVEV (reference sequence). The CDR3 length is 14 residues. CDR3 bases: TGTGCCAGCAGTTTAAGTCTGTCGCCAGATACGCAGTATTTT. It is translated as CASSLSLSPDTQYF.

This clone was found once. The chain links TRBV27 to TRBJ2-1, with D possibly being TRBD1 or TRBD2 (6 bases each). V gave up 2 bases and J gave up 4 bases, with 12 bases separating them. CDR3 size: 15 residues. The germline CDR1 and CDR2 sequences are MNHEY and SMNVEV (reference sequence). CDR3 DNA sequence: TGTGCCAGCAGTTTAGGGCTAGGGGGGTACAATGAGCAGTTCTTC. Amino acids: CASSLGLGGYNEQFF.

The V and J genes are TRBV15 and TRBJ2-7, with D maybe TRBD2 (5 bases). Germline CDR1 LNHNV, CDR2 YYDKDF (reference sequence). The CDR3 is 13 residues long. With 1 base removed from V and 7 bases from J, the gap between germline ends came to 11 bases. CDR3 sequence reads: CATSRVGAREQYF. The CDR3 DNA reads as TGTGCCACCAGCAGAGTGGGAGCTAGGGAGCAGTACTTC.

The chain links TRBV27 to TRBJ1-4, with 8 bases fitting TRBD1. Germline-derived CDR1 and CDR2 are MNHEY and SMNVEV (reference sequence). V lost 1 base and J lost 5; bases outside the gene matches: 0. The CDR3 sequence is 14 residues long. CDR3 nucleotides: TGTGCCAGCAGTTTATGGACAGGGAATGAAAAACTGTTTTTT. This translates into CASSLWTGNEKLFF.

A few counts support this clone. CDR3 protein: CASSFAYEQYF. The CDR3 DNA sequence: TGTGCCAGCAGTTTCGCCTACGAGCAGTACTTC. This rearrangement joins TRBV28 to TRBJ2-7; D unclear. CDR1 is MDHEN, CDR2 SYDVKM, per germline. The CDR3 consists of 11 residues. The ends were cut back, 3 bases at V and 2 bases at J, with 2 bases in the middle.

The chain carries TRBV28 and TRBJ2-7; D is uncertain. The V end was cut by 5 bases, the J end by 3 bases, with 8 bases between. Looked up from germline, CDR1 is MDHEN and CDR2 is SYDVKM. This CDR3 spans 12 amino acids. In DNA form, the CDR3 reads TGTGCCAGCAGTGGCGACCTCTACGAGCAGTACTTC. Amino acids: CASSGDLYEQYF.

The genes are TRBV27 and TRBJ2-1; TRBD1 might be the D (6 bases). In germline, CDR1 is MNHEY, CDR2 SMNVEV (reference sequence). The CDR3 totals 13 residues. Trimming left V 4 bases short and J 2 bases short, with 6 bases between. The CDR3 is CASSWTAYNEQFF. DNA of the CDR3: TGTGCCAGCAGTTGGACAGCCTACAATGAGCAGTTCTTC.

This clone has more than one count but fewer than ten. The chain uses TRBV9 and TRBJ2-1; D not resolved. The CDR3 totals 12 residues. Trimming left V 3 bases short and J 4 bases short, with 5 bases between. Per germline, CDR1 SGDLS and CDR2 YYNGEE. The CDR3 nucleotides are TGTGCCAGCAGCGAGAATTACAATGAGCAGTTCTTC. Translated: CASSENYNEQFF. Complete variable domain (other parts from reference TRBV9 and TRBJ2-1): DSGVTQTPKHLITATGQRVTLRCSPRSGDLSVYWYQQSLDQGLQFLIQYYNGEERAKGNILERFSAQQFPDLHSELNLSSLELGDSALYFCASSENYNEQFFGPGTRLTVL.

This rearrangement joins TRBV6-6 to TRBJ2-1, with D unresolved. Between the trimmed V and J ends, which lost 0 bases and 6 bases, there was a span of 0 bases. In germline, CDR1 is MNHNY, CDR2 SVGAGI (reference sequence). This CDR3 has 11 residues. The CDR3 nucleotides are TGTGCCAGCAGTTACTCCAATGAGCAGTTCTTC. It is translated as CASSYSNEQFF.

This rearrangement joins TRBV6-5 to TRBJ2-2; D gene ambiguous. CDR1 MNHEY and CDR2 SVGAGI come from the germline V gene. Trimming stripped 2 bases from V and 0 bases from J, with 7 bases between. CDR3 length: 15 amino acids. CDR3 coding DNA: TGTGCCAGCAGTTACACGGGCGCGAACACCGGGGAGCTGTTTTTT. Translated: CASSYTGANTGELFF.

The gene calls are TRBV7-6 and TRBJ2-7; TRBD1 agrees at 8 bases. Per germline, CDR1 SGHVS and CDR2 FNYEAQ. This CDR3 region has 15 residues. V lost 1 base, J lost 4 bases, and 6 bases stayed unmatched. CDR3 in DNA: TGTGCCAGCAGCTTAGAGGCAGGGGGCAGGTACGAGCAGTACTTC. Amino acids: CASSLEAGGRYEQYF.

This rearrangement joins TRBV29-1 to TRBJ2-5; D gene uncertain. V lost 6 bases and J lost 1, with 15 bases in between. Germline CDR1 SQVTM, CDR2 ANQGSEA. The CDR3 is 14 residues long. The CDR3 DNA reads TGCAGCGTCGGCCGGGTGGGTTCCCAAGAGACCCAGTACTTC. Translation gives CSVGRVGSQETQYF.

The count of this clone is one. The chain is built from TRBV14 and TRBJ1-5, with unresolved D. The V gene lost 9 bases and the J gene lost 1 base, with 13 bases spanning the gap. This CDR3 spans 14 amino acids. Germline V gene data show CDR1 as SGHDN and CDR2 as FVKESK. For the CDR3, the DNA is TGTGCCAGTAGTTTGGCCGGCAGCAATCAGCCCCAGCATTTT. It specifies CASSLAGSNQPQHF.

The chain employs TRBV27 and TRBJ2-1; TRBD1 aligns across 7 bases. V lost 2 bases and J lost 0; bases outside the gene matches: 7. Germline assignment: CDR1 MNHEY and CDR2 SMNVEV (reference sequence). This CDR3 is 17 amino acids long. CDR3 coding DNA: TGTGCCAGCAGTTTAAGTCCAGGGGGTATCTCCTACAATGAGCAGTTCTTC. It yields the protein CASSLSPGGISYNEQFF.

The V gene is TRBV27, the J gene TRBJ2-1; a possible D gene is TRBD1 (6 bases). CDR1 and CDR2 from the germline V gene are MNHEY and SMNVEV (reference sequence). Deletions cut 6 bases from V and 3 bases from J, with 12 bases between. This CDR3 is built from 14 residues. CDR3 in amino acids: CASSTGFGYNEQFF. The CDR3 nucleotides read TGTGCCAGCAGCACAGGGTTTGGCTACAATGAGCAGTTCTTC.

The J gene is TRBJ2-1, the V gene TRBV7-8; TRBD2 matches 7 bases. Germline assignment: CDR1 SGHVS and CDR2 FQNEAQ. V lost 5 bases to trimming and J lost 6 bases; unmatched junction nucleotides: 13. The length of the CDR3 is 16 residues. Here the CDR3 reads CASSRTSSGSVNEQFF. The CDR3 DNA sequence: TGTGCCAGCAGCAGGACTAGTTCGGGGTCGGTCAATGAGCAGTTCTTC.

This CDR3 reads CASTSRDRVYNEQFF. The DNA of the CDR3 is TGTGCCAGCACCTCGCGTGACAGGGTCTACAATGAGCAGTTCTTC. V usage is TRBV6-1 and J usage is TRBJ2-1; 7 nucleotides agree with TRBD1. The junction had 9 bases not matched to a gene; V was cut back by 7 bases and J by 3 bases. The CDR3 has 15 residues. Germline lookup yields CDR1 MNHNS and CDR2 SASEGT.

The chain links TRBV6-5 to TRBJ2-1; D is unresolved. The V end was cut by 2 bases, the J end by 9 bases, with 8 bases between. Looked up from germline, CDR1 is MNHEY and CDR2 is SVGAGI. This CDR3 contains 12 residues. CDR3 protein: CASSYGWGEQFF. The DNA of the CDR3 is TGTGCCAGCAGTTACGGATGGGGTGAGCAGTTCTTC.

This clone was detected a few times. The chain recombines TRBV9 with TRBJ2-3, with D tentatively TRBD2 (5 bases). The V gene lost 3 bases and the J gene lost 2 bases, with 19 bases spanning the gap. CDR1 is SGDLS and CDR2 is YYNGEE in the germline V gene. This CDR3 comprises 17 residues. This CDR3 reads CASSALPTRGFTDTQYF. The CDR3 DNA sequence: TGTGCCAGCAGCGCCCTCCCCACCCGGGGATTCACAGATACGCAGTATTTT.

The chain has TRBV6-5 and TRBJ1-1; D gene ambiguous. This CDR3 is 12 amino acids long. Trimming left V 2 bases short and J 7 bases short, with 8 bases between. Germline CDR1 reads MNHEY; CDR2 reads SVGAGI. The CDR3 here is CASSYNGLEAFF. The CDR3 nucleotides read TGTGCCAGCAGTTACAATGGACTTGAAGCTTTCTTT.